This TCR beta chain was observed in a study of OX40 agonist ivuxolimab in advanced cancers. On the study more broadly: Intravenous ivuxolimab at 0.01 to 10 mg/kg was given to patients every 2 weeks. Broader study findings: CD4+ and CD8+ T cells in blood underwent clonal expansion by week 6 at 0.1 to 3.0 mg/kg.

Remarks on this clone: What it binds is not known.

Clones were read by immunoSEQ multiplex PCR, and TCRdb kept only the in-frame ones, dropping some. The sample has about 55,000 clones; 77% are singletons. After removal of 11 bases from V and 2 bases from J, the junction contained 11 bases not matched to a gene. The CDR3 has 14 residues. Germline-derived CDR1 and CDR2 are SNHLY and FYNNEI. This clonotype originated in an adult with an advanced solid tumor such as melanoma, head and neck, liver or kidney cancer. The rearrangement links TRBV2 to TRBJ1-2; TRBD1 matches 7 bases. The sample consisted of CD4+ or CD8+ T cells sorted from blood, taken in a trial of the OX40 agonist ivuxolimab. In DNA, the CDR3 is TGTGCCTACGTCGTCACAGGGGCCAACTATGGCTACACCTTC. It codes for CAYVVTGANYGYTF. Filled out from reference TRBV2 and TRBJ1-2, the complete variable domain reads EPEVTQTPSHQVTQMGQEVILRCVPISNHLYFYWYRQILGQKVEFLVSFYNNEISEKSEIFDDQFSVERPDGSNFTLKIRSTKLEDSAMYFCAYVVTGANYGYTFGSGTRLTVV.